These T cell receptor beta chains were read from a single sample in a study of regulatory T cells in long-lasting Graves disease. TCRdb itself ran the multiplex PCR reads through MiXCR, one entry per CDR3 protein. The sample yields 580,000 or so distinct CDR3 sequences, around 16% seen once. This sample also appeared in a second study, on T cells in Graves' hyperthyroidism and ophthalmopathy.

This sample comprised peripheral blood mononuclear cells (PBMCs), obtained at new diagnosis, from a patient treated with antithyroid drugs. The origin of the receptors is a man aged 18 to 30 with Graves disease. CDR3s include the opening cysteine and the closing phenylalanine or tryptophan. A D gene is named only where the DNA matches it firmly. The size entry is marked missing in some rows and otherwise reads once, few, many or a size class.

J,size,V,D,CDR3,DNA
TRBJ1-1,few,TRBV13,NA,CASSRAGPHTEAFF,TGTGCCAGCAGCCGTGCGGGGCCACACACTGAAGCTTTCTTT
TRBJ2-3,many,TRBV27,NA,CASSSSQTRSTYTQYF,TGTGCCAGCAGTTCCTCTCAGACTAGATCCACGTATACGCAGTATTTT
TRBJ1-5,many,TRBV3-1,TRBD1,CASSQEVGTANYQPQHF,TGTGCCAGCAGCCAAGAAGTGGGGACAGCCAACTATCAGCCCCAGCATTTT
TRBJ2-7,many,TRBV20-1,TRBD2,CSAVERESGFEQYF,TGCAGTGCCGTAGAGCGGGAGAGTGGGTTCGAGCAGTACTTC
TRBJ1-6,few,TRBV27,NA,CATALSGGLPYNSPLHF,TGTGCCACTGCTCTCAGTGGGGGGCTGCCCTATAATTCACCCCTCCACTTT
TRBJ2-5,NA,TRBV9,NA,CASSVGVGREETQYF,TGTGCCAGCAGCGTCGGAGTGGGCAGGGAAGAGACCCAGTACTTC
TRBJ1-2,many,TRBV3-1,NA,CASSQDRAYGYTF,TGTGCCAGCAGCCAAGATCGTGCCTATGGCTACACCTTC
TRBJ2-3,many,TRBV18,NA,CASSPSGRPDTQYF,TGTGCCAGCTCACCCTCAGGGCGGCCAGATACGCAGTATTTT
TRBJ1-6,few,TRBV6-5,TRBD1,CASSYSWGQGDSPLHF,TGTGCCAGCAGTTACTCGTGGGGACAGGGTGATTCACCCCTCCACTTT
TRBJ2-2,few,TRBV7-3,TRBD1,CASSYPVDRANTGELFF,TGTGCCAGCAGCTATCCTGTGGACAGGGCGAACACCGGGGAGCTGTTTTTT
TRBJ1-2,many,TRBV10-3,NA,CAISENPGAGNYGYTF,TGTGCCATCAGTGAGAACCCCGGCGCGGGGAACTATGGCTACACCTTC
TRBJ1-5,many,TRBV10-3,NA,CAISEHRESQPQHF,TGTGCCATCAGTGAGCACAGGGAATCTCAGCCCCAGCATTTT